One and the same sample provided the 32 T cell receptor beta chains below, sequenced in a study of blood T cell repertoires in COVID-19. Libraries were prepared by immunoSEQ multiplex PCR; TCRdb keeps only in-frame clonotypes and omits some of them. The table records approximately 210,000 clones, 80% of them present only once. Sequenced sample: PBMCs or T cells enriched from blood (not recorded which). The source is a young man with acute COVID-19.

The V call is TRBV27, the J call TRBJ1-6; no definite D call. CDR3 size: 14 residues. Germline V gene data show CDR1 as MNHEY and CDR2 as SMNVEV (reference sequence). V was shortened by 4 bases and J by 8 bases, with 12 bases between the two germline ends. The CDR3 protein is CASSYDVGDSPLHF. The CDR3 nucleotides are TGTGCCAGCAGTTACGATGTCGGGGATTCACCCCTCCACTTT.

The chain couples TRBV30 to TRBJ2-7, with 8 nucleotides matching TRBD1. CDR3 length equals 14 residues. The germline gives CDR1 GTSNPN, CDR2 SVGIG (reference sequence). J gave up 6 bases and V 0 bases, and 7 bases lay outside the gene matches. The CDR3 loop is CAWSVGQGVSEQYF. CDR3 nucleotide sequence: TGTGCCTGGAGTGTAGGACAGGGCGTGAGCGAGCAGTACTTC.

This chain links TRBV6-8 with TRBJ2-5; TRBD2 matches 7 bases. The CDR3 loop spans 14 amino acids. Germline loops: CDR1 MNHGY, CDR2 SAAAGT. V dropped 6 bases and J dropped 5; count of bases not matched to a gene: 9. CDR3 amino acids: CASSIEGRGETQYF. The CDR3 DNA follows: TGTGCCAGCAGCATCGAGGGGCGGGGGGAGACCCAGTACTTC.

The V call is TRBV2, the J call TRBJ2-3; 8 bases align to TRBD2. V was pared by 4 bases and J by 2 bases, with 5 bases of the junction left unmatched. In germline, CDR1 is SNHLY, CDR2 FYNNEI. The CDR3 loop spans 15 amino acids. CDR3 in DNA: TGTGCCAGCAGTGTAGGTAGCGGGGACACAGATACGCAGTATTTT. This sequence encodes CASSVGSGDTDTQYF.

The chain links TRBV13 to TRBJ2-3; 7 bases align to TRBD2. The CDR3 extends over 14 amino acids. V trimming: 6 bases; J trimming: 1 base; junction bases outside the gene matches: 4. Germline CDR1 and CDR2: PRHDT and FYEKMQ (reference sequence). The CDR3 DNA is TGTGCCAGCAGTTGGGCGGGGGGCACAGATACGCAGTATTTT. It encodes CASSWAGGTDTQYF.

The J gene is TRBJ1-4, the V gene TRBV5-1; weak D call: TRBD1 (6 bases). Trimming took 3 bases from V and 8 from J, leaving 17 bases between them. There are 15 residues in the CDR3. Germline CDR1 and CDR2: SGHRS and YFSETQ. The CDR3 loop is CASSSAGGIEEKLFF. The CDR3, as DNA: TGCGCCAGCAGCTCGGCGGGGGGCATTGAGGAAAAACTGTTTTTT.

The gene calls are TRBV5-4 and TRBJ2-7; TRBD2 matches 8 bases. The CDR3 sequence is 13 residues long. J lost 9 bases, V lost 3 bases, and 8 bases had no gene match. Per germline, CDR1 SGHNT and CDR2 YYREEE (reference sequence). CDR3 sequence: CASSSPGAGVQYF. CDR3 nucleotide sequence: TGTGCCAGCAGCTCCCCGGGAGCGGGGGTGCAGTACTTC.

V is TRBV6-5 and J is TRBJ2-1, with TRBD1 identical over 9 bases. The germline V gene encodes CDR1 MNHEY and CDR2 SVGAGI. The V and J ends lost 10 bases and 6 bases, in that order; junction bases with no gene match: 4. CDR3 size: 12 residues. CDR3: CATRTGVNEQFF. DNA of the CDR3: TGTGCCACCCGGACAGGGGTCAATGAGCAGTTCTTC.

The gene calls are TRBV5-6 and TRBJ1-5; D gene ambiguous. Trimming removed 3 bases at V and 0 bases at J, with 16 bases between. CDR3 size: 17 residues. Per the germline V gene, CDR1 is SGHDT and CDR2 is YYEEEE. This CDR3 is CASSSTGREYSNQPQHF. The CDR3 nucleotides read TGTGCCAGCAGCTCCACTGGTAGGGAGTATAGCAATCAGCCCCAGCATTTT.

This chain connects TRBV3-1 (or the pseudogene TRBV3-2) to TRBJ1-1, with D maybe TRBD1 (5 bases). The CDR3 is made up of 15 amino acids. Trimming removed 0 bases from V and 4 bases from J, with 12 bases in between. Germline V gene sequence: CDR1 LGHDT, CDR2 YNNKEL (reference sequence). The CDR3 loop reads CASSQESSGGTEAFF. In DNA form, the CDR3 reads TGTGCCAGCAGCCAAGAATCTTCGGGGGGCACTGAAGCTTTCTTT.

J is TRBJ1-1 and V is TRBV6-5; the D is unclear. The CDR3 spans 14 residues. Looked up from germline, CDR1 is MNHEY and CDR2 is SVGAGI. V was cut by 6 bases and J by 1 base, with 12 bases left in between. The CDR3 bases are TGTGCCAGCAGCCCCCGCGCCGAGAACACTGAAGCTTTCTTT. It translates to CASSPRAENTEAFF.

V usage is TRBV7-2 and J usage is TRBJ2-5, with 9 bases matching TRBD2. CDR3 length: 16 amino acids. The germline V gene encodes CDR1 SGHTA and CDR2 FQGNSA. With 4 bases clipped from V and 6 bases from J, the junction kept 12 bases outside the gene matches. In DNA form, the CDR3 reads TGTGCCAGCAGCTCGAACAGGGCGGGGGGGCGCCAGACCCAGTACTTC. This sequence encodes CASSSNRAGGRQTQYF.

Only a few counts were recorded for this clone. The chain couples TRBV7-9 to TRBJ1-6, with a possible D match to TRBD1 (6 bases). Trimming took 4 bases from V and 10 from J, leaving 8 bases between them. The length of the CDR3 is 12 residues. CDR1 and CDR2 from the germline V gene are SEHNR and FQNEAQ (reference sequence). Written as DNA, the CDR3 is TGTGCCAGCAGCTCCGGACAGTCACCCCTCCACTTT. Its translation: CASSSGQSPLHF. The variable domain in full, with the rest retrieved from reference TRBV7-9 and TRBJ1-6, is DTGVSQNPRHKITKRGQNVTFRCDPISEHNRLYWYRQTLGQGPEFLTYFQNEAQLEKSRLLSDRFSAERPKGSFSTLEIQRTEQGDSAMYLCASSSGQSPLHFGNGTRLTVT.

The chain couples TRBV5-1 to TRBJ1-4, with D perhaps matching TRBD1 (5 bases). Trimming shortened V by 5 bases and J by 2 bases, and 19 bases separated the two germline ends. Germline V CDR1 and CDR2: SGHRS, YFSETQ. This CDR3 is built from 17 residues. The CDR3 region is CASRRQGSTSTNEKLFF. The CDR3 DNA reads TGCGCCAGCAGACGGCAGGGATCGACGTCGACTAATGAAAAACTGTTTTTT.

This chain links TRBV28 with TRBJ1-2; a possible D gene is TRBD1 (6 bases). V was clipped by 6 bases and J by 8 bases, with 19 bases between them. This CDR3 region has 14 residues. CDR1 is MDHEN and CDR2 is SYDVKM in the germline V gene. The CDR3 region has the DNA TGTGCCAGCAGCCCGGGACAAGGAGTAAAGGGCTACACCTTC. Translation gives CASSPGQGVKGYTF.

The J gene is TRBJ2-3, the V gene TRBV9; the D gene is possibly TRBD1 (8 bases). This CDR3 spans 16 amino acids. V was shortened by 3 bases and J by 4 bases, with 18 bases between the two germline ends. Germline CDR1 reads SGDLS; CDR2 reads YYNGEE. The chain's CDR3 is CASSADRGRGADTQYF. The CDR3, as DNA: TGTGCCAGCAGCGCCGACAGGGGCCGGGGGGCAGATACGCAGTATTTT.

The J gene is TRBJ1-1, the V gene TRBV18; a weak D match, TRBD1 (5 bases). The CDR3 length is 17 residues. The germline V gene encodes CDR1 KGHSH and CDR2 LQKENI. Trimming took 5 bases from V and 1 from J, leaving 20 bases between them. The CDR3 loop is CASSKPGSGKGNTEAFF. CDR3 nucleotide sequence: TGTGCCAGCTCAAAGCCAGGGTCAGGGAAGGGGAACACTGAAGCTTTCTTT.

The chain has TRBV18 and TRBJ2-1; 9 bases agree with TRBD1. The CDR3 totals 17 residues. Per the germline V gene, CDR1 is KGHSH and CDR2 is LQKENI. The J segment lost 4 bases and the V segment lost 5 bases, leaving 12 bases of the junction unmatched. CDR3 sequence (DNA): TGTGCCAGCTCAGGGACATCCGGGACAGGGCTATACAATGAGCAGTTCTTC. Amino acid sequence: CASSGTSGTGLYNEQFF.

The V call is TRBV5-1, the J call TRBJ1-4; 9 nucleotides line up with TRBD1. The CDR3 covers 13 residues. V gave up 4 bases and J gave up 8 bases; unmatched junction bases: 3. Germline V gene data show CDR1 as SGHRS and CDR2 as YFSETQ. The CDR3 coding sequence is TGCGCCAGCAGCCCCGGGACAGGGGAAAAACTGTTTTTT. This translates into CASSPGTGEKLFF.

The rearrangement links TRBV3-1 (or the pseudogene TRBV3-2) to TRBJ1-4, with D possibly being TRBD1 (5 bases). This CDR3 spans 18 amino acids. V lost 2 bases and J lost 8, with 24 bases in between. CDR1 and CDR2 (germline): LGHDT, YNNKEL (reference sequence). In DNA form, the CDR3 reads TGTGCCAGCAGCCAACTCATGGGGACTAAAAGGACTGGGGAAAAACTGTTTTTT. Translation: CASSQLMGTKRTGEKLFF.

This clone appeared a single time. The V gene is TRBV27, the J gene TRBJ2-1, with a tentative D call TRBD1 (6 bases). Germline CDR1 and CDR2: MNHEY and SMNVEV (reference sequence). This CDR3 is 16 amino acids long. Trimming took 7 bases from V and 5 from J, leaving 21 bases between them. CDR3 nucleotides: TGTGCCAGCACCATTTCTTTTGTTGGACAGCACAATGAGCAGTTCTTC. This translates into CASTISFVGQHNEQFF.

The chain combines TRBV6-5 with TRBJ1-2; D is perhaps TRBD1 (5 bases). The germline V gene encodes CDR1 MNHEY and CDR2 SVGAGI. V was shortened by 10 bases and J by 0 bases, with 12 bases between the two germline ends. This CDR3 contains 13 residues. The CDR3 sequence: CATREGPNYGYTF. The CDR3 DNA reads as TGTGCCACCAGGGAGGGCCCTAACTATGGCTACACCTTC.

The gene calls are TRBV7-3 and TRBJ2-2; D call uncertain. V lost 7 bases to trimming and J lost 3 bases, with 9 bases between them. Germline V gene data show CDR1 as SGHTA and CDR2 as FQGTGA. The CDR3 contains 13 residues. The CDR3 is CASTSADTGELFF. The CDR3 DNA sequence: TGTGCCAGCACCTCGGCGGACACCGGGGAGCTGTTTTTT.

Turning to this clone: Other DNA sequences in this sample translate to the same CDR3. V gene TRBV6-5 combines with J gene TRBJ2-5; D remains ambiguous. V lost 5 bases and J 5 bases, leaving 6 bases between the germline ends. This CDR3 contains 11 residues. Germline values: CDR1 MNHEY, CDR2 SVGAGI. CDR3: CASSPRETQYF. The CDR3 DNA reads TGTGCCAGCAGTCCGAGGGAGACCCAGTACTTC.

The rearrangement uses TRBV5-5 and TRBJ1-2; D is unclear. The germline V and J ends were trimmed by 0 bases and 6 bases, with 9 bases remaining between them. Germline CDR1 reads SGHKS; CDR2 reads YYEKEE (reference sequence). The CDR3 loop spans 13 amino acids. The CDR3 DNA sequence: TGTGCCAGCAGCTTGGGCCCGTCAGATGGCTACACCTTC. Translated, it gives CASSLGPSDGYTF. The complete variable domain, with remaining parts taken from reference TRBV5-5 and TRBJ1-2, reads DAGVTQSPTHLIKTRGQQVTLRCSPISGHKSVSWYQQVLGQGPQFIFQYYEKEERGRGNFPDRFSARQFPNYSSELNVNALLLGDSALYLCASSLGPSDGYTFGSGTRLTVV.

The chain is built from TRBV2 and TRBJ1-3; D is unclear. V was cut by 4 bases and J by 3 bases, with 4 bases left in between. The CDR3 sequence is 12 residues long. Germline assignment: CDR1 SNHLY and CDR2 FYNNEI. DNA for the CDR3: TGTGCCAGCAGTGGAGATGGAAACACCATATATTTT. Its translation is CASSGDGNTIYF.

The V call is TRBV7-6, the J call TRBJ2-7; 8 bases map to TRBD1. The CDR3 contains 16 residues. After removal of 2 bases from V and 5 bases from J, the junction contained 11 bases not matched to a gene. CDR1 is SGHVS, CDR2 FNYEAQ, per germline. The CDR3 coding sequence is TGTGCCAGCAGCTTACTCCCGGACAGGGCGGGAAACGAGCAGTACTTC. It is translated as CASSLLPDRAGNEQYF.

The chain has TRBV6-5 and TRBJ1-1; 8 positions match TRBD1. The ends lost 6 bases at V and 1 base at J; junction bases unmatched: 4. Germline CDR1 reads MNHEY; CDR2 reads SVGAGI. The CDR3 runs 14 residues. CDR3 sequence reads: CASRSRGPNTEAFF. The DNA of the CDR3 is TGTGCCAGCAGGAGCAGGGGGCCGAACACTGAAGCTTTCTTT.

A word on this clone: Additional DNA sequences in this sample encode the identical CDR3. The chain carries TRBV6-5 and TRBJ1-4; a possible D gene is TRBD1 (6 bases). Germline CDR1 is MNHEY and CDR2 is SVGAGI. Trimming shortened V by 2 bases and J by 6 bases, and 13 bases separated the two germline ends. CDR3 length equals 15 residues. CDR3 in DNA: TGTGCCAGCAGTTACCTAACAGGGAGCGATGAAAAACTGTTTTTT. It yields the protein CASSYLTGSDEKLFF.

The chain couples TRBV19 to TRBJ1-2; 7 bases agree with TRBD1. The CDR3 totals 14 residues. V was clipped by 7 bases and J by 4 bases; unmatched bases: 9. The germline V gene encodes CDR1 LNHDA and CDR2 SQIVND (reference sequence). The chain's CDR3 is CASISGGKGYGYTF. The CDR3 coding sequence is TGTGCCAGTATCTCAGGGGGTAAAGGCTATGGCTACACCTTC.

J is TRBJ2-3 and V is TRBV7-6; unclear D gene. CDR1 is SGHVS and CDR2 is FNYEAQ in the germline V gene. The V end was cut by 4 bases, the J end by 0 bases, with 11 bases between. The CDR3 runs 15 residues. This CDR3 is CASSSRLGSTDTQYF. CDR3 bases: TGTGCCAGCAGCTCCCGACTGGGTAGCACAGATACGCAGTATTTT.

V and J are TRBV7-6 and TRBJ2-5; perhaps TRBD1 as D (5 bases). CDR1 and CDR2 from the germline V gene are SGHVS and FNYEAQ. The CDR3 covers 12 residues. V was pared by 5 bases and J by 5 bases, with 9 bases between. The DNA for the CDR3 is TGTGCCAGCAGCCAGGGCGGCGAGACCCAGTACTTC. It specifies CASSQGGETQYF.